These 10 T cell receptor beta chains originate from one sample sequenced in a study of identical twins. MiXCR was run by TCRdb on the 5' RACE reads, yielding one entry per CDR3 protein. The table has more than 200,000 distinct CDR3 sequences, around a tenth seen once. Sequenced input: memory (CD45RO+) T cells sorted from blood. The receptor set was obtained from a woman aged 18-29 years in good health.

This clonotype was recorded a few times. V gene TRBV12-3 or TRBV12-4 combines with J gene TRBJ1-2; 12 bases align to TRBD1. Trimming took 5 bases from V and 7 from J; bases not matched to a gene: 5. CDR3 length: 14 amino acids. CDR3 sequence reads: CASSIGTGGPGYTF. CDR3 coding DNA: TGTGCCAGCAGTATCGGGACAGGGGGCCCTGGCTACACCTTC.

This clonotype was detected many times. The chain carries TRBV5-1 and TRBJ2-1; 7 nucleotides align to TRBD2. The junction had 5 bases not matched to a gene; V was cut back by 2 bases and J by 3 bases. The length of the CDR3 is 15 residues. In germline, CDR1 is SGHRS, CDR2 YFSETQ. CDR3 loop: CASSLSGAIYNEQFF. Written as DNA, the CDR3 is TGCGCCAGCAGCTTAAGCGGGGCCATCTACAATGAGCAGTTCTTC.

This clonotype was picked up many times. The genes are TRBV29-1 and TRBJ2-2, with D perhaps matching TRBD1 (5 bases). The CDR3 covers 14 residues. V was shortened by 2 bases and J by 5 bases, with 12 bases between the two germline ends. From germline, CDR1 is SQVTM and CDR2 ANQGSEA. The CDR3 protein is CSVETQGRTGELFF. The CDR3 region has the DNA TGCAGCGTTGAAACCCAGGGAAGGACCGGGGAGCTGTTTTTT.

This chain joins TRBV14 and TRBJ2-7; D gene uncertain. The CDR3 contains 16 residues. V lost 1 base, J lost 0 bases, and 13 bases lay in between. In germline, CDR1 is SGHDN, CDR2 FVKESK. CDR3 coding DNA: TGTGCCAGCAGCCAAGTGCTGGCGGAGAGCTCCTACGAGCAGTACTTC. It translates to CASSQVLAESSYEQYF.

This rearrangement joins TRBV9 to TRBJ2-6; D not certain. The CDR3 consists of 16 residues. The germline gives CDR1 SGDLS, CDR2 YYNGEE. V lost 4 bases and J lost 2, with 13 bases in between. CDR3 residues: CASSPRWGTGANVLTF. Here the CDR3 DNA reads TGTGCCAGCAGCCCACGATGGGGTACTGGGGCCAACGTCCTGACTTTC.

This clonotype was seen at least ten times. The V gene is TRBV4-2, the J gene TRBJ2-1, with D maybe TRBD1 (5 bases). Trimming shortened V by 1 base and J by 0 bases, and 7 bases separated the two germline ends. CDR3 length: 15 residues. The germline V gene has CDR1 LGHNA and CDR2 YNFKEQ. The CDR3 coding sequence is TGTGCCAGCAGCCAAGCAGGGAACTCCTACAATGAGCAGTTCTTC. It encodes CASSQAGNSYNEQFF.

This clonotype turned up a few times. The chain combines TRBV6-2 or TRBV6-3 with TRBJ2-7, with a possible D match to TRBD2 (6 bases). V was cut by 6 bases and J by 2 bases, with 20 bases left in between. The CDR3 has 16 residues. Germline lookup yields CDR1 MNHEY and CDR2 SVGEGT. The CDR3 DNA reads TGTGCCAGCAGGCCCGGGGGAGGCGGGGCGGCCTACGAGCAGTACTTC. Amino acids: CASRPGGGGAAYEQYF.

This clonotype was seen only a few times. This chain connects TRBV7-9 to TRBJ2-7; possibly TRBD1 for D (5 bases). Germline V gene sequence: CDR1 SEHNR, CDR2 FQNEAQ (reference sequence). The CDR3 sequence is 14 residues long. The V gene lost 1 base and the J gene lost 5 bases, with 12 bases spanning the gap. CDR3 in amino acids: CASSLVPGLDEQYF. CDR3 bases: TGTGCCAGCAGCTTAGTCCCAGGGTTGGACGAGCAGTACTTC.

This clonotype showed up many times. The chain has TRBV30 and TRBJ2-7; D is unclear. The CDR3 has 15 residues. Trimming removed 3 bases at V and 0 bases at J, with 15 bases between. Germline V CDR1 and CDR2: GTSNPN, SVGIG (reference sequence). As DNA, the CDR3 is TGTGCCTGGAGGGCCTGGACCCCCAGCTCCTACGAGCAGTACTTC. This gives the protein CAWRAWTPSSYEQYF. Based on the CDR3 plus reference TRBV30 and TRBJ2-7, the full variable domain is SQTIHQWPATLVQPVGSPLSLECTVEGTSNPNLYWYRQAAGRGLQLLFYSVGIGQISSEVPQNLSASRPQDRQFILSSKKLLLSDSGFYLCAWRAWTPSSYEQYFGPGTRLTVT.

This clonotype was observed a few times. This chain links TRBV6-1 with TRBJ2-7, with D maybe TRBD2 (6 bases). The CDR3 covers 13 residues. Germline CDR1 and CDR2: MNHNS and SASEGT. Trimming shortened V by 2 bases and J by 5 bases, and 10 bases separated the two germline ends. CDR3 in DNA: TGTGCCAGCAGTGAATATTGGGGGGACGAGCAGTACTTC. Its translation is CASSEYWGDEQYF.